These 27 T cell receptor beta chains were all obtained from the same sample, sequenced in a study of a mutant IDH1 vaccine in newly diagnosed glioma. Documented time point: week 35, safety follow-up. Every single dose of the vaccine, 300 ug of mutant IDH1 20-mer peptide, came with topical imiquimod. Profiling relied on immunoSEQ multiplex PCR, and the TCRdb table lists in-frame clones only, not all of them. The sample lists over 35,000 clones; around 83% were seen once. Their cognate antigens are unknown. The sequenced sample was PBMCs, obtained from a glioma patient whose treatment included an IDH1 peptide vaccine. These receptors all come from a woman between 50 and 59 years old with glioma.

V usage is TRBV9 and J usage is TRBJ1-2; the match to TRBD1 covers 9 bases. Per germline, CDR1 SGDLS and CDR2 YYNGEE. The CDR3 spans 15 residues. With 5 bases clipped from V and 3 bases from J, the junction kept 8 bases outside the gene matches. The CDR3 here is CASRGTGLGYYGYTF. Here the CDR3 DNA reads TGTGCCAGCAGGGGGACAGGGTTAGGGTACTATGGCTACACCTTC.

The V and J genes are TRBV7-9 and TRBJ1-1; D gene ambiguous. The CDR3 extends over 14 amino acids. Deletions cut 2 bases from V and 0 bases from J, with 7 bases between. From germline, CDR1 is SEHNR and CDR2 FQNEAQ (reference sequence). CDR3 sequence: CASSLSRLNTEAFF. CDR3 sequence (DNA): TGTGCCAGCAGCTTAAGCCGCTTGAACACTGAAGCTTTCTTT.

This clone appeared once. This chain joins TRBV6-1 and TRBJ1-1, with TRBD1 identical over 10 bases. CDR3 length: 15 amino acids. The J segment lost 6 bases and the V segment lost 0 bases, leaving 4 bases of the junction unmatched. Germline-derived CDR1 and CDR2 are MNHNS and SASEGT. CDR3 in amino acids: CASSEAGQGRAEAFF. CDR3 sequence (DNA): TGTGCCAGCAGTGAAGCGGGACAGGGGCGGGCTGAAGCTTTCTTT.

This rearrangement joins TRBV7-3 to TRBJ1-2, with TRBD1 identical over 7 bases. The V gene end was trimmed by 5 bases and the J gene end by 8 bases; junction bases not matched to a gene: 11. The CDR3 covers 14 residues. Germline V lookup: CDR1 SGHTA, CDR2 FQGTGA. CDR3 bases: TGTGCCAGCAGCCCAGGGGGGGGGAAGTACGGCTACACCTTC. The encoded protein is CASSPGGGKYGYTF. Combining the CDR3 with reference TRBV7-3 and TRBJ1-2 gives the whole variable domain GAGVSQTPSNKVTEKGKYVELRCDPISGHTALYWYRQSLGQGPEFLIYFQGTGAADDSGLPNDRFFAVRPEGSVSTLKIQRTERGDSAVYLCASSPGGGKYGYTFGSGTRLTVV.

The chain is built from TRBV30 and TRBJ1-1; 8 bases match TRBD1. After removal of 2 bases from V and 4 bases from J, the junction contained 3 bases not matched to a gene. This CDR3 comprises 13 residues. Germline CDR1 is GTSNPN and CDR2 is SVGIG (reference sequence). The CDR3 DNA is TGTGCCTGGAGTCGGCAGGGGGCCACTGAAGCTTTCTTT. Its translation: CAWSRQGATEAFF. The full variable domain, its missing parts supplied by reference TRBV30 and TRBJ1-1, is SQTIHQWPATLVQPVGSPLSLECTVEGTSNPNLYWYRQAAGRGLQLLFYSVGIGQISSEVPQNLSASRPQDRQFILSSKKLLLSDSGFYLCAWSRQGATEAFFGQGTRLTVV.

The genes are TRBV6-1 and TRBJ2-1; D not resolved. This CDR3 comprises 13 residues. The V gene lost 6 bases and the J gene lost 9 bases, with 15 bases spanning the gap. Germline V gives CDR1 MNHNS, CDR2 SASEGT. DNA for the CDR3: TGTGCCAGCAGCCCCTCGGGCGCTACTGAGCAGTTCTTC. This translates into CASSPSGATEQFF.

V is TRBV5-1 and J is TRBJ1-2; D gene ambiguous. This CDR3 is built from 14 residues. Germline values: CDR1 SGHRS, CDR2 YFSETQ. Trimming shortened V by 6 bases and J by 4 bases, and 16 bases separated the two germline ends. The CDR3 DNA reads as TGCGCCAGCACCCTTGGTCCGCCCCTCTATGGCTACACCTTC. Its protein is CASTLGPPLYGYTF.

The rearrangement links TRBV6-6 to TRBJ2-1; D gene uncertain. The CDR3 totals 14 residues. The ends were cut back, 2 bases at V and 8 bases at J, with 13 bases in the middle. Germline V gene sequence: CDR1 MNHNY, CDR2 SVGAGI (reference sequence). Written as DNA, the CDR3 is TGTGCCAGCAGTTACCGGGCAGGTGGGGATGAGCAGTTCTTC. Translation: CASSYRAGGDEQFF.

This chain joins TRBV18 and TRBJ2-2; unclear D gene. Germline V gives CDR1 KGHSH, CDR2 LQKENI. CDR3 length: 15 amino acids. V lost 0 bases and J 5 bases, leaving 10 bases between the germline ends. This CDR3 reads CASSPPKGSTGELFF. Written as DNA, the CDR3 is TGTGCCAGCTCACCACCAAAGGGTAGTACCGGGGAGCTGTTTTTT.

The chain carries TRBV6-6 and TRBJ1-2; 7 positions agree with TRBD1. J lost 6 bases, V lost 3 bases, and 4 bases had no gene match. The CDR3 is 13 residues long. Germline V lookup: CDR1 MNHNY, CDR2 SVGAGI (reference sequence). For the CDR3, the DNA is TGTGCCAGCAGTTATCAGACAGGGAATGGCTACACCTTC. The encoded protein is CASSYQTGNGYTF.

Written as DNA, the CDR3 is TGTGCCAGCAGCCTAAATCGACAGGGCTCTAATTCACCCCTCCACTTT. Its translation is CASSLNRQGSNSPLHF. The chain links TRBV5-6 to TRBJ1-6; 7 bases map to TRBD1. Germline CDR1 SGHDT, CDR2 YYEEEE. Trimming took 4 bases from V and 6 from J; bases not matched to a gene: 10. There are 16 residues in the CDR3.

V usage is TRBV5-8 and J usage is TRBJ2-3; no reliable D call. V was shortened by 3 bases and J by 2 bases, with 13 bases between the two germline ends. The CDR3 loop spans 15 amino acids. The V gene's germline CDR1 is SGHTS and CDR2 YDEGEE. The CDR3 here is CASSSQAGLTDTQYF. DNA for the CDR3: TGTGCCAGCAGCTCCCAGGCAGGCCTCACAGATACGCAGTATTTT. The complete variable domain, with remaining parts taken from reference TRBV5-8 and TRBJ2-3, reads EAGVTQSPTHLIKTRGQQATLRCSPISGHTSVYWYQQALGLGLQFLLWYDEGEERNRGNFPPRFSGRQFPNYSSELNVNALELEDSALYLCASSSQAGLTDTQYFGPGTRLTVL.

This clone was observed a handful of times. This chain links TRBV20-1 with TRBJ2-7; no clear D gene. The V gene's germline CDR1 is DFQATT and CDR2 SNEGSKA (reference sequence). The CDR3 loop spans 11 amino acids. Trimming cost V 1 base and J 6 bases, with 7 bases left between them. DNA for the CDR3: TGCAGTGCTAGAGTAGGTCCCGAGCAGTACTTC. Protein product: CSARVGPEQYF.

The gene calls are TRBV30 and TRBJ2-7; D remains ambiguous. Germline loops: CDR1 GTSNPN, CDR2 SVGIG (reference sequence). This CDR3 has 11 amino acids. V dropped 6 bases and J dropped 6 bases, with 12 bases sitting between them. The CDR3 DNA is TGTGCCTGCTCCACCCTCGCCGAGCAGTACTTC. Amino acid sequence: CACSTLAEQYF.

This sequence joins TRBV6-1 and TRBJ2-2; no reliable D call. Germline lookup yields CDR1 MNHNS and CDR2 SASEGT. Trimming took 1 base from V and 2 from J, leaving 8 bases between them. The CDR3 length is 15 residues. CDR3 DNA sequence: TGTGCCAGCAGTGAAGAAGGTCTTAACACCGGGGAGCTGTTTTTT. This encodes CASSEEGLNTGELFF.

This clone appeared once. The chain employs TRBV19 and TRBJ1-1; D unresolved. V was shortened by 7 bases and J by 0 bases, with 15 bases between the two germline ends. CDR1 and CDR2 (germline): LNHDA, SQIVND (reference sequence). This CDR3 has 15 amino acids. The CDR3 region has the DNA TGTGCCAGTACACAGCGCCGAAGCATGAACACTGAAGCTTTCTTT. This sequence encodes CASTQRRSMNTEAFF.

This rearrangement joins TRBV4-1 to TRBJ2-1, with TRBD2 identical over 9 bases. The germline CDR1 and CDR2 sequences are MGHRA and YSYEKL. V lost 4 bases to trimming and J lost 7 bases; unmatched junction nucleotides: 11. The CDR3 spans 16 residues. The CDR3 here is CASSRTGLAGVNEQFF. The CDR3 coding sequence is TGCGCCAGCAGCCGTACGGGACTAGCAGGTGTTAATGAGCAGTTCTTC.

This chain joins TRBV5-4 and TRBJ2-1; D call uncertain. CDR1 and CDR2 from the germline V gene are SGHNT and YYREEE (reference sequence). V lost 3 bases and J 7 bases, leaving 8 bases between the germline ends. The CDR3 length is 12 residues. CDR3 in DNA: TGTGCCAGCAGCTCCACAGAAAATGAGCAGTTCTTC. Encoded protein: CASSSTENEQFF.

The genes are TRBV5-1 and TRBJ1-1, with D possibly TRBD1 on 6 matching bases. CDR3 size: 14 residues. The germline V gene has CDR1 SGHRS and CDR2 YFSETQ. Trimming took 1 base from V and 3 from J, leaving 10 bases between them. The CDR3 region has the DNA TGCGCCAGCAGCTTGCGGAAGGGGGACACTGAAGCTTTCTTT. Translation: CASSLRKGDTEAFF.

This clone has just a few counts. The chain has TRBV10-3 and TRBJ1-2; weak D call: TRBD1 (6 bases). The V end lost 3 bases, the J end lost 4 bases, and 15 bases lay between the germline ends. Germline values: CDR1 ENHRY, CDR2 SYGVKD. CDR3 length: 15 residues. This chain's CDR3 is CAISEPGVTSYGYTF. CDR3 in DNA: TGTGCCATCAGTGAACCAGGGGTTACGAGCTATGGCTACACCTTC.

The chain is built from TRBV5-6 and TRBJ1-3; D unclear. CDR3 length: 14 residues. Trimming took 2 bases from V and 0 from J, leaving 6 bases between them. CDR1 is SGHDT, CDR2 YYEEEE, per germline. The CDR3, as DNA: TGTGCCAGCAGCTTCCGGGACTCTGGAAACACCATATATTTT. Protein sequence: CASSFRDSGNTIYF.

The chain carries TRBV5-4 and TRBJ2-7; 8 bases fit TRBD2. The V gene's germline CDR1 is SGHNT and CDR2 YYREEE (reference sequence). J gave up 4 bases and V 4 bases, and 10 bases lay outside the gene matches. The CDR3 is 15 amino acids. The CDR3 DNA follows: TGTGCCAGCAGCCCGGGGGCGGGGGGAATGTACGAGCAGTACTTC. Its translation: CASSPGAGGMYEQYF.

The genes are TRBV2 and TRBJ1-6; D remains unclear. With 7 bases removed from V and 10 bases from J, the gap between germline ends came to 14 bases. The CDR3 sequence is 13 residues long. The germline V gene has CDR1 SNHLY and CDR2 FYNNEI. The chain's CDR3 is CASTEDLGSPLHF. Here the CDR3 DNA reads TGTGCCAGCACTGAGGACCTGGGCTCACCCCTCCACTTT.

The J gene is TRBJ1-1, the V gene TRBV18; D is ambiguous. Per the germline V gene, CDR1 is KGHSH and CDR2 is LQKENI. This CDR3 spans 13 amino acids. The germline V and J ends were trimmed by 3 bases and 4 bases, with 9 bases remaining between them. The CDR3 loop is CASSPLKATEAFF. The DNA of the CDR3 is TGTGCCAGCTCACCCCTGAAGGCCACTGAAGCTTTCTTT.

The genes are TRBV6-5 and TRBJ2-7, with 9 bases aligning to TRBD1. The V and J ends lost 6 bases and 3 bases, in that order; junction bases with no gene match: 6. Germline V CDR1 and CDR2: MNHEY, SVGAGI. The CDR3 runs 14 residues. The CDR3 protein is CASRNPDRGYEQYF. CDR3 coding DNA: TGTGCCAGCAGGAATCCGGACAGGGGCTACGAGCAGTACTTC.

The chain combines TRBV27 with TRBJ1-2; possibly TRBD1 for D (5 bases). V was pared by 6 bases and J by 8 bases, with 7 bases between. The germline V gene has CDR1 MNHEY and CDR2 SMNVEV (reference sequence). The CDR3 covers 10 residues. The CDR3 here is CASRGLGYTF. For the CDR3, the DNA is TGTGCCAGCAGGGGGCTAGGCTACACCTTC.

This chain joins TRBV7-9 and TRBJ1-1, with 10 bases aligning to TRBD1. The CDR3 totals 17 residues. Germline CDR1 is SEHNR and CDR2 is FQNEAQ (reference sequence). Trimming at V came to 4 bases and at J to 5 bases, leaving 13 bases not matched to a gene. The CDR3 here is CASSSIRDRGGNTEAFF. DNA of the CDR3: TGTGCCAGCAGCTCGATCCGGGACAGGGGTGGGAATACTGAAGCTTTCTTT. The entire variable domain, with the rest obtained from reference TRBV7-9 and TRBJ1-1, is as follows: DTGVSQNPRHKITKRGQNVTFRCDPISEHNRLYWYRQTLGQGPEFLTYFQNEAQLEKSRLLSDRFSAERPKGSFSTLEIQRTEQGDSAMYLCASSSIRDRGGNTEAFFGQGTRLTVV.